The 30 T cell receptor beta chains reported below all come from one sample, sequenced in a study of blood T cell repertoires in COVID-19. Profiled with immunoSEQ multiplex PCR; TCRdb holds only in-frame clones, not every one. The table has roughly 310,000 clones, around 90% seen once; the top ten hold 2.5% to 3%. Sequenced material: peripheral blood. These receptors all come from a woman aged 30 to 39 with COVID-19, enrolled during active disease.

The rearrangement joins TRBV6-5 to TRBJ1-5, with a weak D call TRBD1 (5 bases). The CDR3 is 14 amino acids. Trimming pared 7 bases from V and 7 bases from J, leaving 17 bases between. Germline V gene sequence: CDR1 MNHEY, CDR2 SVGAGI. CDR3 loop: CASTFIRVKQPQHF. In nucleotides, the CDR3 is TGTGCCAGCACCTTTATCAGGGTGAAGCAGCCCCAGCATTTT.

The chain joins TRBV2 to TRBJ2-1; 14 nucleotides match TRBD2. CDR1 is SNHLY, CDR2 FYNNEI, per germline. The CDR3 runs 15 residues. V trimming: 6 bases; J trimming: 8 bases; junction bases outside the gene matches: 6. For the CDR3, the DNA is TGTGCCAGCAGCGGACTAGCGGGAGGCCTAGATGAGCAGTTCTTC. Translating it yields CASSGLAGGLDEQFF.

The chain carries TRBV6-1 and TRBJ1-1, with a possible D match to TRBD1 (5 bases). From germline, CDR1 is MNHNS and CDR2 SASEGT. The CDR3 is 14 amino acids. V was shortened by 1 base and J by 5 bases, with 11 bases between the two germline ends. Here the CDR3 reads CASSEVAGRTEAFF. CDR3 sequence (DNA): TGTGCCAGCAGTGAAGTAGCAGGGAGGACTGAAGCTTTCTTT.

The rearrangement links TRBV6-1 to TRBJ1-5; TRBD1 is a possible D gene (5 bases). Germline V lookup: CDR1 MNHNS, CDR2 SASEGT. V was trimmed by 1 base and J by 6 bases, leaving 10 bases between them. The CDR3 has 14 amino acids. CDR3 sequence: CASSEERGRQPQHF. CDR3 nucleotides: TGTGCCAGCAGTGAAGAGCGGGGACGTCAGCCCCAGCATTTT.

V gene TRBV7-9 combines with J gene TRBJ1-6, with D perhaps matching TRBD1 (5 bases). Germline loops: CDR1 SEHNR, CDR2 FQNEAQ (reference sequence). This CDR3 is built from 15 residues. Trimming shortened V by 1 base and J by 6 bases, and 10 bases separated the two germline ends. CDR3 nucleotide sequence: TGTGCCAGCAGCTTAGTAGGCGGGGGTAATTCACCCCTCCACTTT. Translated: CASSLVGGGNSPLHF.

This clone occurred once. CDR3 residues: CASNTRDSYEQYF. The CDR3 DNA is TGTGCCAGCAATACAAGGGACAGCTACGAGCAGTACTTC. The rearrangement uses TRBV27 and TRBJ2-7; 7 bases are shared with TRBD1. Per the germline V gene, CDR1 is MNHEY and CDR2 is SMNVEV (reference sequence). With V trimmed by 7 bases and J by 3 bases, 6 bases remained unmatched. The CDR3 sequence is 13 residues long.

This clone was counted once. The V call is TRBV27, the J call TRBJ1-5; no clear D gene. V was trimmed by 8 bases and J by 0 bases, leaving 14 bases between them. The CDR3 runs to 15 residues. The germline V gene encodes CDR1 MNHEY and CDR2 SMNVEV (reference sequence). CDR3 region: CASGKEGVSNQPQHF. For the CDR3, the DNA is TGTGCCAGCGGGAAAGAGGGAGTTAGCAATCAGCCCCAGCATTTT.

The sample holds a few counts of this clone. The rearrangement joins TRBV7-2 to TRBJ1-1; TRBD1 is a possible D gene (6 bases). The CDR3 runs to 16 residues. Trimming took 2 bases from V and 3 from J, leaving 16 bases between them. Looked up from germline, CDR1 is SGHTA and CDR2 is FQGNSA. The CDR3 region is CASSLKGSRQDTEAFF. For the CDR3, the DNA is TGTGCCAGCAGCTTAAAGGGTTCGAGACAGGACACTGAAGCTTTCTTT.

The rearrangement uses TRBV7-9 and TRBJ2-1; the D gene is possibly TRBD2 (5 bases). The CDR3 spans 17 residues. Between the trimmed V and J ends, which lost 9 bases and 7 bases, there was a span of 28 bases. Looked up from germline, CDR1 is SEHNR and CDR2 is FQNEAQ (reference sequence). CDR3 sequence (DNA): TGTGCCAGTCCTACCTATGGCGGGCCCTCCCTCGGGAATGAGCAGTTCTTC. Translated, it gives CASPTYGGPSLGNEQFF.

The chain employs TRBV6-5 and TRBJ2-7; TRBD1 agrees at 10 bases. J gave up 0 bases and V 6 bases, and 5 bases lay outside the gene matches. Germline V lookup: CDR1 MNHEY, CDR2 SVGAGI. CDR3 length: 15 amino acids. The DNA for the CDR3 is TGTGCCAGCAGGAAGGACAGGGGGAACTCCTACGAGCAGTACTTC. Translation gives CASRKDRGNSYEQYF.

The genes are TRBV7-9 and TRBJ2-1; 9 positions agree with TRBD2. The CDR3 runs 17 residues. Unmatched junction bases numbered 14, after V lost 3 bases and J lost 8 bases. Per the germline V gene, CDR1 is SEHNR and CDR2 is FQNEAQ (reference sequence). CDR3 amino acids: CASSFRGRDYKPDEQFF. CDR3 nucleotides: TGTGCCAGCAGCTTTCGCGGGAGGGACTACAAGCCAGATGAGCAGTTCTTC.

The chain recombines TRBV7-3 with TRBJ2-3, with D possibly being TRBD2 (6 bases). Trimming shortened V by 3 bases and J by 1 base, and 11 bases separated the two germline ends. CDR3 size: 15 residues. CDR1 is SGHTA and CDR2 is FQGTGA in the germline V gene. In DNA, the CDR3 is TGTGCCAGCAGCTTTAGCGGAGGGGGCACAGATACGCAGTATTTT. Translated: CASSFSGGGTDTQYF.

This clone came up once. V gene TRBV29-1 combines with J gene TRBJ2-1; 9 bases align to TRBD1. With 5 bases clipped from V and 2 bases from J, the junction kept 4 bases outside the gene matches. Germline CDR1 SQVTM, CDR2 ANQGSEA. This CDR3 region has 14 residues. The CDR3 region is CSVSDRGAYNEQFF. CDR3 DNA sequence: TGCAGCGTTTCAGACAGGGGGGCCTACAATGAGCAGTTCTTC.

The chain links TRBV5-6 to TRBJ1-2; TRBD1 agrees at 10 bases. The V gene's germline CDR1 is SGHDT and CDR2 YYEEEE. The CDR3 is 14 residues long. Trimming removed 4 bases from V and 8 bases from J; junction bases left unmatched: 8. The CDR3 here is CASSRDRGRGGYTF. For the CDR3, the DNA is TGTGCCAGCAGCCGGGACAGGGGCCGCGGCGGCTACACCTTC. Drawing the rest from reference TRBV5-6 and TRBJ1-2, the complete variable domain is DAGVTQSPTHLIKTRGQQVTLRCSPKSGHDTVSWYQQALGQGPQFIFQYYEEEERQRGNFPDRFSGHQFPNYSSELNVNALLLGDSALYLCASSRDRGRGGYTFGSGTRLTVV.

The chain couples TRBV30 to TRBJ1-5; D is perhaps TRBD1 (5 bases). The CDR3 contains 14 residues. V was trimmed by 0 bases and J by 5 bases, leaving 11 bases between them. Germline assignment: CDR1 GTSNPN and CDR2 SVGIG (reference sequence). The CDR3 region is CAWSVQGTDQPQHF. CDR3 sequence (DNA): TGTGCCTGGAGTGTTCAGGGAACGGATCAGCCCCAGCATTTT.

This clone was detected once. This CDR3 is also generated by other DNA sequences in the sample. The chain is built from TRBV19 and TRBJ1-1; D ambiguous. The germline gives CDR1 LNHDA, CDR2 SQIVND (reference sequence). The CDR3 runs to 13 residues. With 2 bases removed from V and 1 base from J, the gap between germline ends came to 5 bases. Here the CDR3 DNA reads TGTGCCAGTAGTATAACTGGGAACACTGAAGCTTTCTTT. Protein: CASSITGNTEAFF.

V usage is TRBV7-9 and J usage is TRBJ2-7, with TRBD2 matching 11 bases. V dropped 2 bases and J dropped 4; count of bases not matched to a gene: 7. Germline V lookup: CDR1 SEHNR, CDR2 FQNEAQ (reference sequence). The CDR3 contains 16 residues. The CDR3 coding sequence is TGTGCCAGCAGCTTAAATTCGCTAGCGGGAGGATACGAGCAGTACTTC. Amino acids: CASSLNSLAGGYEQYF.

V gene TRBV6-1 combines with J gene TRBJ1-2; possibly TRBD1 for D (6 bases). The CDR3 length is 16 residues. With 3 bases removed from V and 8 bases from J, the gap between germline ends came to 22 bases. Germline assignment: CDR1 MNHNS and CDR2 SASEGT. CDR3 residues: CASSESHTQGWNGYTF. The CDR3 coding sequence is TGTGCCAGCAGTGAGTCCCATACCCAGGGGTGGAACGGCTACACCTTC.

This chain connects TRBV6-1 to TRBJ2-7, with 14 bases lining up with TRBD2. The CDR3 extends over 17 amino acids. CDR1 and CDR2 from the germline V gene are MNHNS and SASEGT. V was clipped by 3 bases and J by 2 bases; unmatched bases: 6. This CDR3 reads CASSDGTSGSRPYEQYF. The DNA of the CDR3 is TGTGCCAGCAGTGACGGGACTAGCGGGAGTCGGCCCTACGAGCAGTACTTC.

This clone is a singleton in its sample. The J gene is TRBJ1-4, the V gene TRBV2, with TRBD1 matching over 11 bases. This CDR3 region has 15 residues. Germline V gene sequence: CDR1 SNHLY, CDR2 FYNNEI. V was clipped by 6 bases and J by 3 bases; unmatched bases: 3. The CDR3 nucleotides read TGTGCCAGCAGCGGACAGGGGGCGGCTAATGAAAAACTGTTTTTT. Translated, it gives CASSGQGAANEKLFF.

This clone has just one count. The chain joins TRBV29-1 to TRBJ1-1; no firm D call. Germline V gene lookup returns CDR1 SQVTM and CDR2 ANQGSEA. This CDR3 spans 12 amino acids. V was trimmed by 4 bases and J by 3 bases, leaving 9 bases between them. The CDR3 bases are TGCAGCGTTGGCAATCCGGACACTGAAGCTTTCTTT. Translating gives CSVGNPDTEAFF.

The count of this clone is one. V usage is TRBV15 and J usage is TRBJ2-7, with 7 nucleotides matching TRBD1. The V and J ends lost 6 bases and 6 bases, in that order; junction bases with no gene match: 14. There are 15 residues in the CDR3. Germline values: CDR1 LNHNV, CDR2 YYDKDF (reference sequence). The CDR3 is CATRMIGTAYSEQYF. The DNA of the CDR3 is TGTGCCACCAGGATGATCGGGACAGCCTACTCCGAGCAGTACTTC.

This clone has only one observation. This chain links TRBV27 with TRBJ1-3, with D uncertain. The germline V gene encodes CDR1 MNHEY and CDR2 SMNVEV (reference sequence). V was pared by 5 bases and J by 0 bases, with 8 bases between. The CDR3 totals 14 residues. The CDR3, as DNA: TGTGCCAGCAGTGAATGGAGCTCTGGAAACACCATATATTTT. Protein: CASSEWSSGNTIYF.

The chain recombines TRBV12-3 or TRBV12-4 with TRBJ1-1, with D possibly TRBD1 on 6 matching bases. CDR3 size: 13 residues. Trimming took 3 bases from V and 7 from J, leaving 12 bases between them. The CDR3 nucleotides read TGTGCCAGCAGTTTGGACAGACTGGGTGAAGCTTTCTTT. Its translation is CASSLDRLGEAFF.

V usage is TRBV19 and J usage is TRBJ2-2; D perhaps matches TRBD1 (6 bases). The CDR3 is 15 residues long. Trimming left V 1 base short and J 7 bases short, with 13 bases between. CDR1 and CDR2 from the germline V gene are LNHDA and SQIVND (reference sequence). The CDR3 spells CASSIGGRGIGELFF. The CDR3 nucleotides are TGTGCCAGTAGTATAGGGGGGCGCGGAATCGGGGAGCTGTTTTTT.

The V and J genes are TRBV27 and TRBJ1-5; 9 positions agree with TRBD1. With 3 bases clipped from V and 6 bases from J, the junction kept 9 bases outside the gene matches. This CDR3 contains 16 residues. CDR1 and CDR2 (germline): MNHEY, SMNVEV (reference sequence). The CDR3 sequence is CASSLSPQGAGQPQHF. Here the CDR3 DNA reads TGTGCCAGCAGTTTGTCCCCACAGGGGGCGGGTCAGCCCCAGCATTTT.

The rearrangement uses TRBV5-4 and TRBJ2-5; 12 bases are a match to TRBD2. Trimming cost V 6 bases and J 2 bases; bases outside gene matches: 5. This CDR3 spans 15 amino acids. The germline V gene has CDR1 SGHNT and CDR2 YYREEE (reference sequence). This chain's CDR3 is CASTNGLAGQETQYF. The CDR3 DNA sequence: TGTGCCAGCACCAACGGACTAGCGGGGCAAGAGACCCAGTACTTC.

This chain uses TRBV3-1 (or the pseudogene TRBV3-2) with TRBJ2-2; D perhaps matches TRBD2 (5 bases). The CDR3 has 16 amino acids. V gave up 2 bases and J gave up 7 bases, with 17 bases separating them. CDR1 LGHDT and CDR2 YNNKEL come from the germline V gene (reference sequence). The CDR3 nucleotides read TGTGCCAGCAGCCAATCTGTGGCAGGACTGGGCGGGGAGCTGTTTTTT. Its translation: CASSQSVAGLGGELFF.

The CDR3 loop reads CASSQVEDGYTF. The CDR3 coding sequence is TGTGCCAGCAGCCAAGTCGAGGATGGCTACACCTTC. V is TRBV3-1 (or the pseudogene TRBV3-2) and J is TRBJ1-2; D gene uncertain. Germline values: CDR1 LGHDT, CDR2 YNNKEL (reference sequence). The germline V and J ends were trimmed by 1 base and 6 bases, with 6 bases remaining between them. The CDR3 covers 12 residues.

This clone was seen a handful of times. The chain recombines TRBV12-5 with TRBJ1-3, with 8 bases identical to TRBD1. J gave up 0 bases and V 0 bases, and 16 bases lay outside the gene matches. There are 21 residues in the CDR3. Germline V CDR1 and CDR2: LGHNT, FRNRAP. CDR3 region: CASGLVIFRDRSFSSGNTIYF. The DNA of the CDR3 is TGTGCTAGTGGTTTGGTAATATTCCGGGACAGGTCCTTTAGCTCTGGAAACACCATATATTTT.